A selection of T cell receptor beta chains follows, all from one sample in a study of blood T cells in healthy people across ages. TCRdb re-called the 5' RACE reads through MiXCR, storing one row per CDR3 protein. The sample records some 710,000 distinct CDR3 sequences, around 50% being singletons. Sequencing was carried out using blood. The source is an elderly man in good health. The CDR3 runs from the conserved cysteine through the conserved F or W. D genes are given only for firm matches. Expanded clones are given a class, and other clones once, few, many or no size at all.

d_gene,j_gene,v_gene,abundance,CDR3aa,CDR3nt
.,TRBJ2-5,TRBV11-3,few,CASSLDRTEQYF,TGTGCCAGCAGCTTAGATCGGACGGAACAGTACTTC
.,TRBJ2-3,TRBV7-3,.,CASSPGWGYTQYF,TGTGCCAGCAGCCCCGGCTGGGGATATACGCAGTATTTT
.,TRBJ1-2,TRBV27,.,CASSGGYYGYTF,TGTGCCAGCAGTGGGGGATACTATGGCTACACCTTC
.,TRBJ1-6,TRBV3-1,few,CASSQETAKLNSPLHF,TGTGCCAGCAGCCAAGAGACGGCTAAACTTAATTCACCCCTCCACTTT
.,TRBJ2-7,TRBV10-3,.,CAIGRTSSYNEQYF,TGTGCCATCGGTCGGACCAGCTCCTACAATGAGCAGTACTTC
.,TRBJ1-2,TRBV7-3,.,CASSLHRDEGYTF,TGTGCCAGCAGCTTACACAGGGACGAAGGCTACACCTTC
TRBD1,TRBJ1-1,TRBV29-1,.,CSVDETGYTEAFF,TGCAGCGTTGATGAGACAGGGTACACTGAAGCTTTCTTT
.,TRBJ1-2,TRBV27,.,CASRSVSPPLNYGYTF,TGTGCCAGCAGGAGTGTCAGCCCTCCACTAAACTATGGCTACACCTTC
.,TRBJ2-3,TRBV12-3/TRBV12-4,once,CASIKGGAGDMQYF,TGTGCCAGCATTAAAGGGGGGGCGGGAGATATGCAGTATTTT
.,TRBJ2-7,TRBV25-1,.,CASSRPGLQTYEQYF,TGTGCCAGCAGTCGACCGGGACTCCAAACCTACGAGCAGTACTTC
.,TRBJ1-2,TRBV27,.,CATYTGGKGGYTF,TGTGCCACCTACACGGGGGGAAAAGGTGGCTACACCTTC
.,TRBJ1-5,TRBV3-1,.,CASSQGRRGGSNQPQHF,TGTGCCAGCAGCCAAGGCCGTCGCGGGGGGAGCAATCAGCCCCAGCATTTT
.,TRBJ2-3,TRBV5-1,.,CASSLEGNPDTQYF,TGCGCCAGCAGCTTGGAAGGGAACCCAGATACGCAGTATTTT
.,TRBJ2-4,TRBV20-1,.,CSVVAVAKNIQYF,TGCAGTGTTGTAGCGGTAGCCAAAAACATTCAGTACTTC
TRBD2,TRBJ2-1,TRBV19,few,CASSIDTSGGNEQFF,TGTGCCAGTAGTATCGATACTAGCGGGGGTAATGAGCAGTTCTTC
.,TRBJ2-5,TRBV20-1,.,CSATVMGETQYF,TGCAGTGCTACTGTTATGGGGGAGACCCAGTACTTC
TRBD2,TRBJ2-1,TRBV7-8,few,CASTLGLGLAVGNEQFF,TGTGCCAGCACCTTAGGACTGGGGCTAGCGGTCGGCAATGAGCAGTTCTTC
TRBD2,TRBJ2-7,TRBV27,.,CASSDPPGLAGVRAYEQYF,TGTGCCAGCAGCGACCCCCCGGGACTAGCGGGAGTGAGAGCCTACGAGCAGTACTTC
TRBD1,TRBJ2-5,TRBV7-2,.,CASSTGTGGVTQYF,TGTGCCAGCAGCACCGGGACAGGGGGAGTGACCCAGTACTTC
.,TRBJ1-1,TRBV20-1,.,CSARRHQGEAFF,TGCAGTGCTAGAAGACATCAGGGTGAAGCTTTCTTT
.,TRBJ2-3,TRBV7-2,many,CASTAAEGSDTQYF,TGTGCCAGCACCGCGGCCGAGGGGTCGGATACGCAGTATTTT
.,TRBJ2-3,TRBV6-2/TRBV6-3,few,CASSSILVTRDTQYF,TGTGCCAGCAGCTCTATACTGGTGACAAGAGATACGCAGTATTTT
.,TRBJ1-1,TRBV7-9,many,CASSVTPEAFF,TGTGCCAGCAGCGTTACACCTGAAGCTTTCTTT
.,TRBJ2-7,TRBV6-1,few,CASSGTDSYEQYF,TGTGCCAGCAGTGGTACCGACTCCTACGAGCAGTACTTC
.,TRBJ2-4,TRBV12-3/TRBV12-4,.,CASSPRVQNIQYF,TGTGCCAGCAGTCCAAGGGTCCAAAACATTCAGTACTTC
TRBD1,TRBJ2-4,TRBV7-2,.,CASSSGQGPQNIQYF,TGTGCCAGCAGCTCAGGACAGGGTCCCCAAAACATTCAGTACTTC
.,TRBJ2-7,TRBV27,.,CASSSVRSSYEQYF,TGTGCCAGCAGTTCGGTCAGGAGCTCCTACGAGCAGTACTTC
.,TRBJ2-7,TRBV29-1,few,CSVEEGGFGEQYF,TGCAGCGTTGAAGAGGGAGGCTTTGGCGAGCAGTACTTC
.,TRBJ1-3,TRBV5-5,.,CASTFNPASSGNTIYF,TGTGCCAGCACCTTTAATCCGGCGAGCTCTGGAAACACCATATATTTT
.,TRBJ1-4,TRBV5-1,few,CASRNRVQEEKLFF,TGCGCCAGCCGCAACAGGGTGCAAGAGGAAAAACTGTTTTTT
TRBD1,TRBJ2-3,TRBV11-2,.,CASTEQGLSTDTQYF,TGTGCCAGCACGGAACAGGGGCTCAGCACAGATACGCAGTATTTT
.,TRBJ2-7,TRBV9,few,CASSPRAGDHEQYF,TGTGCCAGCAGCCCCCGGGCAGGGGACCACGAGCAGTACTTC
TRBD1,TRBJ2-7,TRBV9,.,CASSVADRGPYEQYF,TGTGCCAGCAGCGTAGCGGACAGGGGGCCCTACGAGCAGTACTTC
.,TRBJ2-5,TRBV20-1,.,CSAESTGQEAQYF,TGCAGTGCTGAATCGACAGGACAAGAGGCCCAGTACTTC
.,TRBJ2-5,TRBV6-5,.,CASSYYAARETQYF,TGTGCCAGCAGTTACTATGCAGCACGGGAGACCCAGTACTTC
.,TRBJ2-6,TRBV7-3,.,CASADSGANVLTF,TGTGCCAGCGCGGACTCTGGGGCCAACGTCCTGACTTTC
.,TRBJ2-1,TRBV4-3,.,CASGQAPRPLNEQFF,TGCGCCAGCGGCCAGGCTCCACGGCCCCTCAATGAGCAGTTCTTC
.,TRBJ2-5,TRBV9,.,CASSVNWGLETQYF,TGTGCCAGCAGCGTGAATTGGGGGTTAGAGACCCAGTACTTC
TRBD2,TRBJ2-5,TRBV25-1,.,CASRSGRGETQYF,TGTGCCAGCAGGAGCGGGAGAGGTGAGACCCAGTACTTC
.,TRBJ2-1,TRBV27,once,CASSLSGNPYNEQFF,TGTGCCAGCAGTTTGTCAGGCAACCCCTACAATGAGCAGTTCTTC
TRBD2,TRBJ2-5,TRBV20-1,few,CSATSGRADETQYF,TGCAGTGCGACGAGCGGGAGGGCCGATGAGACCCAGTACTTC
TRBD2,TRBJ2-5,TRBV12-3/TRBV12-4,few,CASRGQKLAGGPTWQYF,TGTGCCAGCAGGGGACAGAAACTAGCGGGAGGGCCCACGTGGCAGTACTTC
TRBD1,TRBJ2-7,TRBV24-1,.,CATSESTGVYEQYF,TGTGCCACCAGTGAGTCAACAGGGGTCTACGAGCAGTACTTC
.,TRBJ2-5,TRBV6-2/TRBV6-3,.,CASSADLPETQYF,TGTGCCAGCAGTGCGGACTTGCCGGAGACCCAGTACTTC
TRBD1,TRBJ2-1,TRBV7-2,.,CASSLVPGQGAYNEQFF,TGTGCCAGCAGCTTAGTTCCCGGACAGGGGGCCTACAATGAGCAGTTCTTC
TRBD2,TRBJ2-3,TRBV2,few,CASSVAGGDTDTQYF,TGTGCCAGCAGTGTAGCGGGAGGGGATACAGATACGCAGTATTTT
TRBD1,TRBJ1-4,TRBV28,.,CASSAPGTGSEKLFF,TGCGCCAGCAGTGCACCAGGGACAGGGAGTGAAAAACTGTTTTTT
.,TRBJ2-5,TRBV25-1,.,CASTGTSRGALGETQYF,TGTGCCAGCACTGGGACTTCGCGGGGAGCCTTGGGGGAGACCCAGTACTTC
.,TRBJ2-2,TRBV5-1,many,CASSLAAVGDAGELFF,TGCGCCAGCAGCTTGGCAGCTGTGGGTGACGCCGGGGAGCTGTTTTTT
.,TRBJ2-7,TRBV12-3/TRBV12-4,few,CASSLGGRKTYEQYF,TGTGCCAGCAGCCTTGGCGGACGGAAGACCTACGAGCAGTACTTC
.,TRBJ2-7,TRBV28,once,CASSRAPGTYSYEQYF,TGTGCCAGCAGTAGGGCCCCGGGGACCTACTCCTACGAGCAGTACTTC